This TCR beta chain was captured in a study of blood T cell repertoires in COVID-19. Study background: The United States, Italy and Spain supplied acute and convalescent COVID-19 samples. Sample material is recorded as cDNA or gDNA derived from T cells, B-cell-depleted T cells, or PBMCs.

Per the original methods: The assay estimated nucleated cells by amplifying reference gene primers. Generated by immunoSEQ multiplex PCR, the TCRdb table keeps only in-frame clones and is missing some. V, J and clone size were drawn from that table, and D and trimming were deduced from the DNA. The table lists around 470,000 clones, roughly nine tenths of them singletons. Seattle-derived patients entered the study during active infection and were followed longitudinally. Sequenced sample: peripheral blood. The clonotype was recovered from a man between 18 and 35 years old with COVID-19, enrolled during active disease.

The CDR3 region has the DNA TGTGCCAGCAGCACCGGGACAGAGAACACTGAAGCTTTCTTT. Translated: CASSTGTENTEAFF. V gene TRBV7-6 combines with J gene TRBJ1-1, with 7 bases lining up with TRBD1. This CDR3 spans 14 amino acids. The germline CDR1 and CDR2 sequences are SGHVS and FNYEAQ. J gave up 1 base and V 5 bases, and 4 bases lay outside the gene matches.